This TCR beta chain comes out of a study of blood T cell repertoires in COVID-19. From germline, CDR1 is SQVTM and CDR2 ANQGSEA. This CDR3 is built from 17 residues. V was pared by 1 base and J by 4 bases, with 22 bases between. Under the authors' procedure: Amplification of reference gene primers was used by the study to estimate nucleated cell counts. The data were produced by immunoSEQ multiplex PCR, yet TCRdb's version contains in-frame clones alone and is incomplete. That table furnishes V, J and clone size, whereas the DNA furnished D and trimming. The table lists fewer than 100,000 clones, roughly 86% of them singletons.

This chain links TRBV29-1 with TRBJ1-2; D perhaps matches TRBD1 (5 bases). The origin of this receptor is a man aged 45-65 years with acute or convalescent COVID-19. Sequenced input: peripheral blood. CDR3 nucleotide sequence: TGCAGCGTTGAAGTTGTTCCCCGGGGGGTCACCGGCTATGGCTACACCTTC. Its protein is CSVEVVPRGVTGYGYTF.